A selection of T cell receptor beta chains follows, all from one sample in a study of cytomegalovirus exposure and HLA in healthy donors. The repertoire was sequenced with immunoSEQ multiplex PCR; TCRdb's copy has only in-frame clones and lacks some. The sample shows some 64,000 clones, around 96% of them seen only once. The sample was PBMCs. These receptors all stem from a woman between 18 and 29 years old in good health and CMV-seronegative. Both conserved end residues are trimmed from each CDR3. Each record gives: V gene, clone size, J gene, D gene, CDR3 protein. The D gene is left open where the match is weak. Only some rows state a clone size, as once, few, many or a class for expanded clones.

v_call: TRBV28
clone_size: NA
j_call: TRBJ2-3
d_call: NA
cdr3_aa: ATRSPLDPSTDTQY

v_call: TRBV28
clone_size: NA
j_call: TRBJ2-5
d_call: TRBD2
cdr3_aa: ASRAVAGTRETQY

v_call: TRBV5-3
clone_size: NA
j_call: TRBJ2-7
d_call: TRBD1
cdr3_aa: ARSLARTGTGVEQY

v_call: TRBV28
clone_size: once
j_call: TRBJ2-5
d_call: TRBD2
cdr3_aa: ASRPSGRETQY

v_call: TRBV19
clone_size: NA
j_call: TRBJ1-1
d_call: NA
cdr3_aa: ASSYLPGHLFPEAF

v_call: TRBV5-4
clone_size: NA
j_call: TRBJ2-2
d_call: NA
cdr3_aa: ASSLRRGVADRKNTGELF

v_call: TRBV30
clone_size: NA
j_call: TRBJ2-1
d_call: TRBD2
cdr3_aa: AWSPSGTRRSNEQF

v_call: TRBV7-2
clone_size: NA
j_call: TRBJ1-2
d_call: NA
cdr3_aa: ASSLGRVGGYT

v_call: TRBV18
clone_size: NA
j_call: TRBJ2-7
d_call: NA
cdr3_aa: ASSPGRREQY

v_call: TRBV7-9
clone_size: NA
j_call: TRBJ1-4
d_call: TRBD1
cdr3_aa: ASSPDRGQGNEKLF

v_call: TRBV5-1
clone_size: NA
j_call: TRBJ2-3
d_call: NA
cdr3_aa: ASSFQGPPPQY

v_call: TRBV14
clone_size: NA
j_call: TRBJ2-7
d_call: TRBD1
cdr3_aa: ASSHGQGPYEQY

v_call: TRBV4-1
clone_size: NA
j_call: TRBJ1-2
d_call: NA
cdr3_aa: ASSQDRARYGYT

v_call: TRBV9
clone_size: once
j_call: TRBJ2-7
d_call: TRBD1
cdr3_aa: ASSVGPGQGGDEQY

v_call: TRBV15
clone_size: NA
j_call: TRBJ2-1
d_call: TRBD2
cdr3_aa: ATSQRAGVSYNEQF

v_call: TRBV19
clone_size: NA
j_call: TRBJ1-4
d_call: NA
cdr3_aa: ASSMGGPTNEKLF

v_call: TRBV6-1
clone_size: NA
j_call: TRBJ2-1
d_call: NA
cdr3_aa: ASSEEGISYNEQF

v_call: TRBV28
clone_size: NA
j_call: TRBJ2-7
d_call: TRBD1
cdr3_aa: ATTGVDTSYEQY

v_call: TRBV29-1
clone_size: NA
j_call: TRBJ2-7
d_call: NA
cdr3_aa: SVEGTSYEQY

v_call: TRBV21-1
clone_size: medium-sized
j_call: TRBJ1-5
d_call: NA
cdr3_aa: ASSNPGQGNQPQH

v_call: TRBV2
clone_size: NA
j_call: TRBJ1-2
d_call: NA
cdr3_aa: ASSELSRLNYGYT

v_call: TRBV11-2
clone_size: NA
j_call: TRBJ1-2
d_call: NA
cdr3_aa: ASSLPLQGAGGGYT

v_call: TRBV4-2
clone_size: once
j_call: TRBJ2-3
d_call: TRBD2
cdr3_aa: ASSQGLAGASDTQY

v_call: TRBV18
clone_size: NA
j_call: TRBJ2-1
d_call: NA
cdr3_aa: ASSPPGWFALEQF

v_call: TRBV30
clone_size: NA
j_call: TRBJ2-5
d_call: TRBD2
cdr3_aa: AWSPGLAGGETQY

v_call: TRBV6-1
clone_size: NA
j_call: TRBJ2-7
d_call: TRBD2
cdr3_aa: ASRRESSYEQY

v_call: TRBV7-9
clone_size: NA
j_call: TRBJ2-1
d_call: TRBD2
cdr3_aa: ASSPPFRLAGRRNEQF

v_call: TRBV5-8
clone_size: once
j_call: TRBJ1-1
d_call: NA
cdr3_aa: ASSLVGRGTEAF

v_call: TRBV6-1
clone_size: NA
j_call: TRBJ2-1
d_call: TRBD1
cdr3_aa: ASSELAGGYNEQF

v_call: TRBV30
clone_size: NA
j_call: TRBJ2-5
d_call: NA
cdr3_aa: AWRQGGGETQY

v_call: TRBV19
clone_size: NA
j_call: TRBJ2-5
d_call: TRBD2
cdr3_aa: ASSTLAGGPETQY

v_call: TRBV15
clone_size: NA
j_call: TRBJ2-5
d_call: TRBD2
cdr3_aa: ATSRGPTSGGETQY

v_call: TRBV7-9
clone_size: NA
j_call: TRBJ2-7
d_call: NA
cdr3_aa: ASSLPGLYEQY

v_call: TRBV13
clone_size: NA
j_call: TRBJ2-1
d_call: NA
cdr3_aa: ASSLVAAEQF

v_call: TRBV5-1
clone_size: NA
j_call: TRBJ2-3
d_call: TRBD2
cdr3_aa: ASSLTSGEADTQY

v_call: TRBV28
clone_size: NA
j_call: TRBJ2-7
d_call: TRBD2
cdr3_aa: ASTPGGSGSYEQY

v_call: TRBV30
clone_size: NA
j_call: TRBJ2-1
d_call: TRBD2
cdr3_aa: AWTGREGDEQF

v_call: TRBV5-8
clone_size: once
j_call: TRBJ1-5
d_call: NA
cdr3_aa: ASSSGGGRQPQH

v_call: TRBV28
clone_size: NA
j_call: TRBJ2-3
d_call: TRBD1
cdr3_aa: ASRPETGGGGTQY

v_call: TRBV11-2
clone_size: NA
j_call: TRBJ2-5
d_call: NA
cdr3_aa: ASSLVGPVETQY

v_call: TRBV5-4
clone_size: NA
j_call: TRBJ1-2
d_call: NA
cdr3_aa: ASSLAGAGAYGYT

v_call: TRBV6-1
clone_size: NA
j_call: TRBJ2-3
d_call: NA
cdr3_aa: ASSDRGPDTQY

v_call: TRBV6-1
clone_size: NA
j_call: TRBJ1-5
d_call: NA
cdr3_aa: AARGGRNQPQH

v_call: TRBV9
clone_size: once
j_call: TRBJ2-2
d_call: NA
cdr3_aa: ASSVGMGSWTGELF

v_call: TRBV7-2
clone_size: NA
j_call: TRBJ1-5
d_call: TRBD1
cdr3_aa: ASSAQGGDQPQH

v_call: TRBV19
clone_size: NA
j_call: TRBJ2-3
d_call: TRBD2
cdr3_aa: ASPRTSGGLADTQY

v_call: TRBV7-2
clone_size: NA
j_call: TRBJ2-7
d_call: NA
cdr3_aa: ASSPYRVEQY

v_call: TRBV6-5
clone_size: NA
j_call: TRBJ1-2
d_call: NA
cdr3_aa: ASNSYTGPNYGYT

v_call: TRBV4-3
clone_size: NA
j_call: TRBJ2-1
d_call: TRBD2
cdr3_aa: ASSQDVASGAVEQF

v_call: TRBV27
clone_size: NA
j_call: TRBJ2-7
d_call: NA
cdr3_aa: ASSFGSVVVPYEQY

v_call: TRBV18
clone_size: NA
j_call: TRBJ2-7
d_call: NA
cdr3_aa: ASSPPRSSYEQY

v_call: TRBV12-5
clone_size: NA
j_call: TRBJ2-6
d_call: NA
cdr3_aa: ASGCAAAGQSRANVLT

v_call: TRBV5-1
clone_size: NA
j_call: TRBJ2-7
d_call: TRBD1
cdr3_aa: ASSPRQGAHEQY

v_call: TRBV6-6
clone_size: NA
j_call: TRBJ2-7
d_call: NA
cdr3_aa: ASSYPAGQYEQY

v_call: TRBV19
clone_size: NA
j_call: TRBJ2-7
d_call: TRBD2
cdr3_aa: ASRWRGADPYEQY

v_call: TRBV5-6
clone_size: NA
j_call: TRBJ2-7
d_call: NA
cdr3_aa: ASSLGAVGEQY

v_call: TRBV21-1
clone_size: NA
j_call: TRBJ2-5
d_call: NA
cdr3_aa: ASTPASRLRETQY

v_call: TRBV7-9
clone_size: NA
j_call: TRBJ1-2
d_call: NA
cdr3_aa: ASSFVGFDYGYT

v_call: TRBV7-9
clone_size: NA
j_call: TRBJ2-2
d_call: NA
cdr3_aa: ASSLTDPGELF